The 32 T cell receptor beta chains below all came from one sample that was sequenced in a study of PD-L1 blockade in urothelial cancer. Time point in this sample: pretreatment peripheral blood. The data were produced by immunoSEQ multiplex PCR, yet TCRdb's version contains in-frame clones alone and is incomplete. The sample has roughly 63,000 clones, roughly 76% seen once; the top ten hold approximately 5.1%. This material consisted of PBMCs, taken around atezolizumab (anti-PD-L1) treatment. The receptors come from a man between 65 and 80 years old with urothelial cancer.

The chain carries TRBV6-1 and TRBJ2-5; TRBD1 is a possible D gene (7 bases). The CDR3 is 15 amino acids. CDR1 is MNHNS and CDR2 is SASEGT in the germline V gene. Trimming stripped 2 bases from V and 4 bases from J, with 14 bases between. CDR3 residues: CASSERQGGPETQYF. CDR3 coding DNA: TGTGCCAGCAGTGAAAGGCAGGGGGGTCCAGAGACCCAGTACTTC.

V usage is TRBV2 and J usage is TRBJ2-1; 9 nucleotides agree with TRBD2. The junction had 4 bases not matched to a gene; V was cut back by 4 bases and J by 0 bases. Germline V gene lookup returns CDR1 SNHLY and CDR2 FYNNEI. This CDR3 has 16 residues. This CDR3 is CASSALAGTSYNEQFF. The DNA for the CDR3 is TGTGCCAGCAGTGCCCTAGCGGGAACCTCCTACAATGAGCAGTTCTTC.

DNA for the CDR3: TGTGCCAGCAGTCCCAACAGGGGAAGGGGGTGGAAGCAGTTCTTC. Encoded protein: CASSPNRGRGWKQFF. This rearrangement joins TRBV2 to TRBJ2-1; 7 bases line up with TRBD1. The CDR3 consists of 15 residues. CDR1 is SNHLY and CDR2 is FYNNEI in the germline V gene. The ends lost 5 bases at V and 11 bases at J; junction bases unmatched: 15. Filled out from reference TRBV2 and TRBJ2-1, the complete variable domain reads EPEVTQTPSHQVTQMGQEVILRCVPISNHLYFYWYRQILGQKVEFLVSFYNNEISEKSEIFDDQFSVERPDGSNFTLKIRSTKLEDSAMYFCASSPNRGRGWKQFFGPGTRLTVL.

This chain joins TRBV6-1 and TRBJ1-4; the D gene is possibly TRBD1 (5 bases). Trimming took 1 base from V and 8 from J, leaving 17 bases between them. This CDR3 region has 16 residues. From germline, CDR1 is MNHNS and CDR2 SASEGT. The CDR3 coding sequence is TGTGCCAGCAGTGAAGGGGAAAAAGGGGTGGGCGAAAAACTGTTTTTT. It encodes CASSEGEKGVGEKLFF.

In DNA form, the CDR3 reads TGTGCCAGCAGCTCCGGGGGATCGGACATTCAGTACTTC. Its translation: CASSSGGSDIQYF. The chain carries TRBV7-3 and TRBJ2-4, with D possibly matching TRBD2 (6 bases). From germline, CDR1 is SGHTA and CDR2 FQGTGA. The V end lost 4 bases, the J end lost 8 bases, and 12 bases lay between the germline ends. The CDR3 consists of 13 residues.

V gene TRBV2 combines with J gene TRBJ1-4, with TRBD1 identical over 7 bases. The CDR3 is made up of 15 amino acids. The V segment lost 6 bases and the J segment 3 bases; nucleotides outside the gene matches: 7. Germline V gives CDR1 SNHLY, CDR2 FYNNEI. The CDR3 DNA sequence: TGTGCCAGCAGGCACCCGGGACAGTCTAATGAAAAACTGTTTTTT. It is translated as CASRHPGQSNEKLFF.

The V call is TRBV19, the J call TRBJ2-4, with a weak D call TRBD1 (5 bases). The germline V gene has CDR1 LNHDA and CDR2 SQIVND (reference sequence). V lost 7 bases, J lost 6 bases, and 16 bases lay in between. CDR3 size: 14 residues. The CDR3 DNA sequence: TGTGCCAGTAAGGCAGGGTTGGATCGAAACATTCAGTACTTC. Protein sequence: CASKAGLDRNIQYF.

The chain carries TRBV6-5 and TRBJ2-5, with D possibly being TRBD2 (5 bases). Germline CDR1 reads MNHEY; CDR2 reads SVGAGI. CDR3 size: 14 residues. V lost 0 bases, J lost 3 bases, and 8 bases lay in between. The CDR3 here is CASSYSAGEETQYF. The DNA for the CDR3 is TGTGCCAGCAGTTACTCGGCCGGGGAAGAGACCCAGTACTTC.

Relative to its sample, this clone is medium-sized (0.01 to 0.1%). The chain links TRBV19 to TRBJ2-1; TRBD2 aligns across 11 bases. V was clipped by 6 bases and J by 2 bases; unmatched bases: 3. The CDR3 has 15 residues. Per germline, CDR1 LNHDA and CDR2 SQIVND (reference sequence). The CDR3 DNA follows: TGTGCCAGTAGGAAGACTAGCGGGGCCTACAATGAGCAGTTCTTC. Residues: CASRKTSGAYNEQFF.

The chain employs TRBV9 and TRBJ2-1; TRBD2 agrees at 8 bases. The trim removed 4 bases at V and 2 bases at J, leaving 2 bases unmatched. This CDR3 contains 14 residues. Germline V gene data show CDR1 as SGDLS and CDR2 as YYNGEE. CDR3 sequence: CASSWGLAYNEQFF. CDR3 in DNA: TGTGCCAGCAGCTGGGGACTAGCCTACAATGAGCAGTTCTTC.

The V call is TRBV5-1, the J call TRBJ2-6; D is unresolved. CDR1 and CDR2 from the germline V gene are SGHRS and YFSETQ. There are 15 residues in the CDR3. The V end lost 1 base, the J end lost 0 bases, and 5 bases lay between the germline ends. CDR3 bases: TGCGCCAGCAGCTTGCCGAGCTCTGGGGCCAACGTCCTGACTTTC. This codes for CASSLPSSGANVLTF.

V and J are TRBV6-5 and TRBJ2-6; possible D gene TRBD2, 6 bases. The CDR3 runs to 16 residues. Germline V lookup: CDR1 MNHEY, CDR2 SVGAGI. V was pared by 2 bases and J by 3 bases, with 11 bases between. Here the CDR3 reads CASSYGGVGGANVLTF. DNA of the CDR3: TGTGCCAGCAGTTACGGCGGGGTAGGTGGGGCCAACGTCCTGACTTTC.

This chain connects TRBV7-9 to TRBJ1-3, with TRBD1 matching 12 bases. Germline V lookup: CDR1 SEHNR, CDR2 FQNEAQ (reference sequence). Trimming removed 5 bases from V and 0 bases from J; junction bases left unmatched: 11. The length of the CDR3 is 19 residues. CDR3 coding DNA: TGTGCCAGCAGCCCTCGGGACAGGGGGCTTACTCACTCTGGAAACACCATATATTTT. This encodes CASSPRDRGLTHSGNTIYF.

The sample holds a few counts of this clone. The J gene is TRBJ1-1, the V gene TRBV30; D may be TRBD1 (5 bases). The CDR3 has 14 residues. Trimming took 3 bases from V and 3 from J, leaving 14 bases between them. In germline, CDR1 is GTSNPN, CDR2 SVGIG (reference sequence). The CDR3 sequence: CAWSLRAGDTEAFF. The CDR3 DNA reads as TGTGCCTGGAGCCTCCGGGCGGGGGACACTGAAGCTTTCTTT. Complete variable domain (other parts from reference TRBV30 and TRBJ1-1): SQTIHQWPATLVQPVGSPLSLECTVEGTSNPNLYWYRQAAGRGLQLLFYSVGIGQISSEVPQNLSASRPQDRQFILSSKKLLLSDSGFYLCAWSLRAGDTEAFFGQGTRLTVV.

This rearrangement joins TRBV5-6 to TRBJ2-2, with 8 positions matching TRBD2. J was trimmed by 6 bases and V by 1 base; bases with no gene match: 8. The CDR3 covers 16 residues. Germline lookup yields CDR1 SGHDT and CDR2 YYEEEE. In nucleotides, the CDR3 is TGTGCCAGCAGCTTGTCCCCGGGACTAGAAGCCGGGGAGCTGTTTTTT. This encodes CASSLSPGLEAGELFF.

J is TRBJ2-3 and V is TRBV9, with a possible D match to TRBD1 (6 bases). V was shortened by 0 bases and J by 1 base, with 9 bases between the two germline ends. This CDR3 contains 15 residues. Germline CDR1 SGDLS, CDR2 YYNGEE. For the CDR3, the DNA is TGTGCCAGCAGCGTAGGGGCAGGGGGCACAGATACGCAGTATTTT. Protein sequence: CASSVGAGGTDTQYF.

This chain uses TRBV5-6 with TRBJ2-3; 9 bases match TRBD1. The CDR3 covers 17 residues. Germline-derived CDR1 and CDR2 are SGHDT and YYEEEE. V gave up 3 bases and J gave up 0 bases; unmatched junction bases: 8. CDR3 in amino acids: CASSWGPGQGSTDTQYF. Here the CDR3 DNA reads TGTGCCAGCAGCTGGGGCCCGGGACAGGGCAGCACAGATACGCAGTATTTT.

CDR3 loop: CASRDRVSYEQYF. The DNA for the CDR3 is TGTGCCAGTCGCGACAGAGTCTCCTACGAGCAGTACTTC. This chain links TRBV19 with TRBJ2-7; tentatively, D is TRBD1 (5 bases). Trimming shortened V by 8 bases and J by 0 bases, and 11 bases separated the two germline ends. Germline loops: CDR1 LNHDA, CDR2 SQIVND (reference sequence). This CDR3 comprises 13 residues.

V and J are TRBV11-3 and TRBJ2-7, with 10 bases that match TRBD2. Germline trimming cut 2 bases from V and 3 bases from J; bases unmatched to any gene: 16. The CDR3 loop spans 19 amino acids. Germline V CDR1 and CDR2: SGHNT, YENEEA. For the CDR3, the DNA is TGTGCCAGCAGCTTAAGGGGTAGTAGCGGGGGGTCTCCAGGCTACGAGCAGTACTTC. Translating gives CASSLRGSSGGSPGYEQYF.

This clone was observed a single time. J is TRBJ2-7 and V is TRBV7-9; D might be TRBD2 (5 bases). The CDR3 has 13 amino acids. Germline-derived CDR1 and CDR2 are SEHNR and FQNEAQ (reference sequence). V was cut by 5 bases and J by 3 bases, with 11 bases left in between. The CDR3 DNA reads as TGTGCCAGCAGCCCGGGAACGTTCTACGAGCAGTACTTC. Protein: CASSPGTFYEQYF.

The gene calls are TRBV9 and TRBJ2-3, with 8 bases matching TRBD2. The CDR3 length is 15 residues. From germline, CDR1 is SGDLS and CDR2 YYNGEE. V lost 4 bases and J lost 1; bases outside the gene matches: 5. The CDR3 region has the DNA TGTGCCAGCAGCCCCGGGGGGGCTCGCACAGATACGCAGTATTTT. Residues: CASSPGGARTDTQYF.

This clone appeared once. The rearrangement links TRBV10-2 to TRBJ2-4, with D uncertain. V was clipped by 2 bases and J by 0 bases, with 11 bases between them. Germline V lookup: CDR1 WSHSY, CDR2 SAAADI. The CDR3 runs to 16 residues. CDR3 nucleotides: TGCGCCAGCAGTGAGATGCTAGAGATAGCCAAAAACATTCAGTACTTC. Protein sequence: CASSEMLEIAKNIQYF.

This sequence joins TRBV11-2 and TRBJ2-3; TRBD1 aligns across 8 bases. The CDR3 has 17 residues. The V gene end was trimmed by 3 bases and the J gene end by 0 bases; junction bases not matched to a gene: 8. Looked up from germline, CDR1 is SGHAT and CDR2 is FQNNGV. This chain's CDR3 is CASSLGQAASSTDTQYF. In DNA form, the CDR3 reads TGTGCCAGCAGCTTGGGACAGGCCGCTTCTAGCACAGATACGCAGTATTTT. Combining the CDR3 with reference TRBV11-2 and TRBJ2-3 gives the whole variable domain EAGVAQSPRYKIIEKRQSVAFWCNPISGHATLYWYQQILGQGPKLLIQFQNNGVVDDSQLPKDRFSAERLKGVDSTLKIQPAKLEDSAVYLCASSLGQAASSTDTQYFGPGTRLTVL.

The rearrangement links TRBV2 to TRBJ1-5, with 8 bases that match TRBD1. Per the germline V gene, CDR1 is SNHLY and CDR2 is FYNNEI. V shed 6 bases, J shed 13 bases, and the junction held 11 bases outside the gene matches. The CDR3 runs 13 residues. In DNA, the CDR3 is TGTGCCAGCAGAGCGGACAGGGAGGCTAGTCAGCATTTT. It specifies CASRADREASQHF. Full variable domain (missing parts from reference TRBV2 and TRBJ1-5): EPEVTQTPSHQVTQMGQEVILRCVPISNHLYFYWYRQILGQKVEFLVSFYNNEISEKSEIFDDQFSVERPDGSNFTLKIRSTKLEDSAMYFCASRADREASQHFGDGTRLSIL.

V and J are TRBV11-2 and TRBJ2-3, with D maybe TRBD2 (6 bases). Germline values: CDR1 SGHAT, CDR2 FQNNGV. V lost 5 bases and J 3 bases, leaving 15 bases between the germline ends. This CDR3 spans 15 amino acids. The CDR3 sequence: CASSSPRDWTDTQYF. CDR3 bases: TGTGCCAGCAGCAGCCCTCGGGACTGGACAGATACGCAGTATTTT.

In its sample, this clone was seen a few times. The chain has TRBV27 and TRBJ2-2, with 7 bases identical to TRBD2. In germline, CDR1 is MNHEY, CDR2 SMNVEV (reference sequence). Germline trimming cut 1 base from V and 4 bases from J; bases unmatched to any gene: 6. This CDR3 contains 16 residues. Here the CDR3 reads CASSLYEGGFTGELFF. The CDR3 nucleotides read TGTGCCAGCAGTTTATATGAGGGAGGGTTCACCGGGGAGCTGTTTTTT.

The J gene is TRBJ2-5, the V gene TRBV7-9, with 7 bases aligning to TRBD1. The CDR3 has 14 amino acids. Trimming cost V 5 bases and J 5 bases; bases outside gene matches: 8. The germline V gene encodes CDR1 SEHNR and CDR2 FQNEAQ (reference sequence). Written as DNA, the CDR3 is TGTGCCAGCAGCCCCCGGGACAGCAGGGAGACCCAGTACTTC. Its translation: CASSPRDSRETQYF.

The genes are TRBV30 and TRBJ2-5; TRBD2 might be the D (6 bases). The CDR3 length is 13 residues. The germline V gene has CDR1 GTSNPN and CDR2 SVGIG (reference sequence). The ends were cut back, 1 base at V and 2 bases at J, with 8 bases in the middle. The DNA of the CDR3 is TGTGCCTGGAGTGGTCTAGCGCAAGAGACCCAGTACTTC. Protein: CAWSGLAQETQYF.

This clone has just one count. The chain employs TRBV6-5 and TRBJ2-5, with D perhaps TRBD2 (5 bases). Germline lookup yields CDR1 MNHEY and CDR2 SVGAGI. This CDR3 is built from 14 residues. The germline V and J ends were trimmed by 0 bases and 1 base, with 6 bases remaining between them. CDR3 protein: CASSYSRAQETQYF. Here the CDR3 DNA reads TGTGCCAGCAGTTACTCGCGGGCCCAAGAGACCCAGTACTTC.

In its sample, this clone was seen a few times. The genes are TRBV6-5 and TRBJ2-1, with D unclear. The germline gives CDR1 MNHEY, CDR2 SVGAGI. The V gene lost 2 bases and the J gene lost 3 bases, with 8 bases spanning the gap. The CDR3 totals 14 residues. CDR3: CASSYGPSYNEQFF. The CDR3 DNA reads as TGTGCCAGCAGTTACGGGCCGAGCTACAATGAGCAGTTCTTC.

The gene calls are TRBV7-2 and TRBJ2-2; 9 bases map to TRBD1. V gave up 8 bases and J gave up 5 bases; unmatched junction bases: 9. CDR1 is SGHTA, CDR2 FQGNSA, per germline. This CDR3 comprises 15 residues. CDR3 residues: CASGTGGAGTGELFF. In DNA form, the CDR3 reads TGTGCCAGCGGCACAGGGGGCGCAGGTACCGGGGAGCTGTTTTTT. The whole variable domain, remainder taken from reference TRBV7-2 and TRBJ2-2, is GAGVSQSPSNKVTEKGKDVELRCDPISGHTALYWYRQSLGQGLEFLIYFQGNSAPDKSGLPSDRFSAERTGGSVSTLTIQRTQQEDSAVYLCASGTGGAGTGELFFGEGSRLTVL.

The gene calls are TRBV5-1 and TRBJ2-3, with 7 bases matching TRBD1. The CDR3 spans 16 residues. Looked up from germline, CDR1 is SGHRS and CDR2 is YFSETQ. The junction had 14 bases not matched to a gene; V was cut back by 4 bases and J by 6 bases. The CDR3 DNA is TGCGCCAGCAGCCCAGGGTACGAGGGGGCATGGGATACGCAGTATTTT. This codes for CASSPGYEGAWDTQYF.